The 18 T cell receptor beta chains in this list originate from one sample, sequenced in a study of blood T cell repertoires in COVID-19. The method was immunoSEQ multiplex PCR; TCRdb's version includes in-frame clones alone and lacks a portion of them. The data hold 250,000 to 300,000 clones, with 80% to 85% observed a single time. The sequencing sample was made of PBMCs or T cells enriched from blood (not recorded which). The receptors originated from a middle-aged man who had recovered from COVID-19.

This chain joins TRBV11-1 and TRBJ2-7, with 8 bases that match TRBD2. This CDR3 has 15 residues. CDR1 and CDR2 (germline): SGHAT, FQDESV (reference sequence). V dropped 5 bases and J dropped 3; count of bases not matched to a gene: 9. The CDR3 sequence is CASSRGGSGRYEQYF. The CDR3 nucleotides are TGTGCCAGCAGCCGGGGGGGATCAGGCCGCTACGAGCAGTACTTC. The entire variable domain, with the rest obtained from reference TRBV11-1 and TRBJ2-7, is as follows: EAEVAQSPRYKITEKSQAVAFWCDPISGHATLYWYRQILGQGPELLVQFQDESVVDDSQLPKDRFSAERLKGVDSTLKIQPAELGDSAMYLCASSRGGSGRYEQYFGPGTRLTVT.

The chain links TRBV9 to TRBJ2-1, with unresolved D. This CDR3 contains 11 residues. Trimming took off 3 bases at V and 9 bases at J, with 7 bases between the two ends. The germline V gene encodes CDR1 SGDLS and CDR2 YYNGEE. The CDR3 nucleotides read TGTGCCAGCAGCGCTACGGGTGAGCAGTTCTTC. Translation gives CASSATGEQFF.

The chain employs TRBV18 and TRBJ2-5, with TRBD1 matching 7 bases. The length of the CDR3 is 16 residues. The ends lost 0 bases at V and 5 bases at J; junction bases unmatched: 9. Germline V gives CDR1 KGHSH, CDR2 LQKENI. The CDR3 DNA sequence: TGTGCCAGCTCACCACCATTACTAGGGGGCTTTGAGACCCAGTACTTC. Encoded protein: CASSPPLLGGFETQYF.

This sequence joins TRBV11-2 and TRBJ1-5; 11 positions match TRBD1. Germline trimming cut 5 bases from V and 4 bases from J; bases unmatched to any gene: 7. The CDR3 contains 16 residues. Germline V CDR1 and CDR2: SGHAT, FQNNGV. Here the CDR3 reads CASSPGTGGGNQPQHF. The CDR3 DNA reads TGTGCCAGCAGCCCGGGGACAGGGGGGGGAAATCAGCCCCAGCATTTT.

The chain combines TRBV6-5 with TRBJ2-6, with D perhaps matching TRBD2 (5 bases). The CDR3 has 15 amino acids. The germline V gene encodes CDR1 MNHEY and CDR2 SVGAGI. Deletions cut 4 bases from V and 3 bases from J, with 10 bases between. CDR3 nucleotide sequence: TGTGCCAGCAGTTCACGGGGTTATGGGGCCAACGTCCTGACTTTC. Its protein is CASSSRGYGANVLTF.

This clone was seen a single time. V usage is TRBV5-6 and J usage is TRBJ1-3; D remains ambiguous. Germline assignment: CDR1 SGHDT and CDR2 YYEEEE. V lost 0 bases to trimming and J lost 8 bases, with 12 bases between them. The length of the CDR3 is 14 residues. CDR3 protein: CASSLAISVHTIYF. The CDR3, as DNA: TGTGCCAGCAGCTTGGCCATCTCAGTGCACACCATATATTTT.

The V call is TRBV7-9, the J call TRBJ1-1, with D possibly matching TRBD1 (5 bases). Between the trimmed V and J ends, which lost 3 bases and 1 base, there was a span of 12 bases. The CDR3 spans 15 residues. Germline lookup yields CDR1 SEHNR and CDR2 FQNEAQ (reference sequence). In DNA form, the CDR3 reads TGTGCCAGCAGCTTCGGGGGGGTGACGAACACTGAAGCTTTCTTT. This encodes CASSFGGVTNTEAFF.

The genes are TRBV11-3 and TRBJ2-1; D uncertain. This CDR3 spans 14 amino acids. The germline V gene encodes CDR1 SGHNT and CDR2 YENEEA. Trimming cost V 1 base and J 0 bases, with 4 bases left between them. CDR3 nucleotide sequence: TGTGCCAGCAGCTTAGTGAGCTCCTACAATGAGCAGTTCTTC. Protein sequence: CASSLVSSYNEQFF.

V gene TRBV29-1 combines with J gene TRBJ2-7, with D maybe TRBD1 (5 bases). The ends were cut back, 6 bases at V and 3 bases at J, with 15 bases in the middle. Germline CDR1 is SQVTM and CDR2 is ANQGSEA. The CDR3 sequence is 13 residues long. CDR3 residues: CSVRDSLNYEQYF. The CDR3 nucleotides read TGCAGCGTCAGAGACAGCCTGAACTACGAGCAGTACTTC.

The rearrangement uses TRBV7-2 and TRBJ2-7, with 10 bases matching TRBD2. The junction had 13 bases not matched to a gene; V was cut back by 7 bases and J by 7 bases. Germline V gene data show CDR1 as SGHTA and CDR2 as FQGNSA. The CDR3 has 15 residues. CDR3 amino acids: CASTSSGLAGEEQYF. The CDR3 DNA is TGTGCCAGCACCTCTAGTGGGCTAGCGGGGGAAGAGCAGTACTTC.

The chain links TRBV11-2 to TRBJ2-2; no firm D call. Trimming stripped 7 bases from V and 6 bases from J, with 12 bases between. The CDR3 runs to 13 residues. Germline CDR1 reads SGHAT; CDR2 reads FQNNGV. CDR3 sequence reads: CASTTRRSGELFF. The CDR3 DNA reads TGTGCCAGCACGACCCGGCGGTCCGGGGAGCTGTTTTTT.

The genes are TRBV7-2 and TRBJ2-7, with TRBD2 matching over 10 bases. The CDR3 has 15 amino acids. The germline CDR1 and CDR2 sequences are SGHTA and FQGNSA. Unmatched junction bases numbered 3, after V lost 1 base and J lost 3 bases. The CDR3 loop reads CASSLEGLALYEQYF. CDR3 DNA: TGTGCCAGCAGCTTAGAGGGACTAGCGCTCTACGAGCAGTACTTC.

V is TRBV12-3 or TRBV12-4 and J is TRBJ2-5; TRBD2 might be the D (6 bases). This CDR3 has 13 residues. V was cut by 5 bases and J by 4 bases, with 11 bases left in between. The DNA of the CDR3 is TGTGCCAGCAGTGTGTCTAGCGCAGAGACCCAGTACTTC. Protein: CASSVSSAETQYF.

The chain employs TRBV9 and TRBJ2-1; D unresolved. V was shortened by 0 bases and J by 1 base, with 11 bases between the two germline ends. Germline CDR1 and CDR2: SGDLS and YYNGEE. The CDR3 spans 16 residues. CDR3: CASSVAGAASYNEQFF. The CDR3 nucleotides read TGTGCCAGCAGCGTAGCTGGCGCAGCGTCCTACAATGAGCAGTTCTTC.

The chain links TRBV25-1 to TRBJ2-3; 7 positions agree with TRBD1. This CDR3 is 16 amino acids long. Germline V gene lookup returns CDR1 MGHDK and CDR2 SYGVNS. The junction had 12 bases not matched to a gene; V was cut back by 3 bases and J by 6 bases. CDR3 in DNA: TGTGCCAGCAGTGAGGGGTTAGCCCCCAGGGGGGATACGCAGTATTTT. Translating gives CASSEGLAPRGDTQYF. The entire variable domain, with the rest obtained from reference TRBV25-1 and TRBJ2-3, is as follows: EADIYQTPRYLVIGTGKKITLECSQTMGHDKMYWYQQDPGMELHLIHYSYGVNSTEKGDLSSESTVSRIRTEHFPLTLESARPSHTSQYLCASSEGLAPRGDTQYFGPGTRLTVL.

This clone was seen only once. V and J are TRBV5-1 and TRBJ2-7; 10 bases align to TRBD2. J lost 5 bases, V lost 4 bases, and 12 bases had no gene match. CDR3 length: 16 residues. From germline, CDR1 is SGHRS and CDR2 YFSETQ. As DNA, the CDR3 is TGCGCCAGCAGCCCGTGGGGGAGCGGGAGGGCCGACGAGCAGTACTTC. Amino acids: CASSPWGSGRADEQYF.

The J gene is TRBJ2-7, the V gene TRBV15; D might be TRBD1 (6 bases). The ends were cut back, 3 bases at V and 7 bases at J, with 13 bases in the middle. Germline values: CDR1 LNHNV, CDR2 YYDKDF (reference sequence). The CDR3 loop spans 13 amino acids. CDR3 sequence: CATSSAQGGEQYF. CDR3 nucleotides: TGTGCCACCAGCAGCGCACAAGGGGGAGAGCAGTACTTC.

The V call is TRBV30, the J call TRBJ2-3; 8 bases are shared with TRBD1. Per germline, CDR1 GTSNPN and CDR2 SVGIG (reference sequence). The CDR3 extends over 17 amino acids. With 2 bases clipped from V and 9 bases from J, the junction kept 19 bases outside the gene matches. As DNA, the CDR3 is TGTGCCTGGAGTATCCGGATCCGCAGGGGGCTGAGTCGGACGCAGTATTTT. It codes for CAWSIRIRRGLSRTQYF.